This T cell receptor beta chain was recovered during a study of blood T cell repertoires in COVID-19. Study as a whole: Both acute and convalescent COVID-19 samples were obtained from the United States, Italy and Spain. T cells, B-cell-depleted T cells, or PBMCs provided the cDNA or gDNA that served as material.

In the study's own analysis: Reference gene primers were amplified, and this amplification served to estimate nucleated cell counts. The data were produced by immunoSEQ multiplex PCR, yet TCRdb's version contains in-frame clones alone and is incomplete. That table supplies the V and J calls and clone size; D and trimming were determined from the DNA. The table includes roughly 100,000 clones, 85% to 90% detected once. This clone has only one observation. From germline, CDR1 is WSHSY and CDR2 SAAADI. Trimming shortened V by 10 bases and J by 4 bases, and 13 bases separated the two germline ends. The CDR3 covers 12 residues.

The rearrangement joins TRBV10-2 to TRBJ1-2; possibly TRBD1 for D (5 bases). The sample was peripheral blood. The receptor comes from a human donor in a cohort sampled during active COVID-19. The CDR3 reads CATRTRSYGYTF. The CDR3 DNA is TGCGCCACCCGGACAAGGAGCTATGGCTACACCTTC.